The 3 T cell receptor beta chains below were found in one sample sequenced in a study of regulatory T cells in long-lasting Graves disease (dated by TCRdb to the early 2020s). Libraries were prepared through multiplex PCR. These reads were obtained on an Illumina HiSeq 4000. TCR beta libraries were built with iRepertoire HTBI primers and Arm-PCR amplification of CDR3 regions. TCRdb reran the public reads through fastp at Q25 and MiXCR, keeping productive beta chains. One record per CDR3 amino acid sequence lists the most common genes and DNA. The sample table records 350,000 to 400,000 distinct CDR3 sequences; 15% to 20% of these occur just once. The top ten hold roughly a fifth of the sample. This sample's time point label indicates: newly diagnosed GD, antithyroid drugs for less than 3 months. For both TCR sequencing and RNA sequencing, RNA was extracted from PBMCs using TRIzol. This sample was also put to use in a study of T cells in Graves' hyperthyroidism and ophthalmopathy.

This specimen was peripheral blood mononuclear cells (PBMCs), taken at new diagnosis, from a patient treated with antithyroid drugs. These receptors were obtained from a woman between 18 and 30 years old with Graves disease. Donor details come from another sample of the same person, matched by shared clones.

CDR3 bases: TGTGCCAGTAAGAGAATAGTGGGATGGGATACGCAGTATTTT. Residues: CASKRIVGWDTQYF. V and J are TRBV19 and TRBJ2-3; D gene ambiguous. CDR3 length: 14 residues. Per the germline V gene, CDR1 is LNHDA and CDR2 is SQIVND (reference sequence). V lost 7 bases and J lost 6, with 17 bases in between.

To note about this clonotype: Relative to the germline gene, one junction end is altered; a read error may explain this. The CDR3 DNA reads as TGTGCCAGCAGTTTAGGGCGGCTGAACGCTGAAGCTTTCTTT. Residues: CASSLGRLNAEAFF. The chain uses TRBV28 and TRBJ1-1; no clear D gene. The germline gives CDR1 MDHEN, CDR2 SYDVKM. CDR3 size: 14 residues. Full variable domain (remainder filled in from reference TRBV28 and TRBJ1-1): DVKVTQSSRYLVKRTGEKVFLECVQDMDHENMFWYRQDPGLGLRLIYFSYDVKMKEKGDIPEGYSVSREKKERFSLILESASTNQTSMYLCASSLGRLNAEAFFGQGTRLTVV.

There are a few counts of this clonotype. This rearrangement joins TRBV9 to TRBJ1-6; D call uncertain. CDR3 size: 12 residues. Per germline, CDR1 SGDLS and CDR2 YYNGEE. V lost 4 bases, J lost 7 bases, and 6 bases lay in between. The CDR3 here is CASSIANSPLHF. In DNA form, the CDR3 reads TGTGCCAGCAGCATTGCCAATTCACCCCTCCACTTT.